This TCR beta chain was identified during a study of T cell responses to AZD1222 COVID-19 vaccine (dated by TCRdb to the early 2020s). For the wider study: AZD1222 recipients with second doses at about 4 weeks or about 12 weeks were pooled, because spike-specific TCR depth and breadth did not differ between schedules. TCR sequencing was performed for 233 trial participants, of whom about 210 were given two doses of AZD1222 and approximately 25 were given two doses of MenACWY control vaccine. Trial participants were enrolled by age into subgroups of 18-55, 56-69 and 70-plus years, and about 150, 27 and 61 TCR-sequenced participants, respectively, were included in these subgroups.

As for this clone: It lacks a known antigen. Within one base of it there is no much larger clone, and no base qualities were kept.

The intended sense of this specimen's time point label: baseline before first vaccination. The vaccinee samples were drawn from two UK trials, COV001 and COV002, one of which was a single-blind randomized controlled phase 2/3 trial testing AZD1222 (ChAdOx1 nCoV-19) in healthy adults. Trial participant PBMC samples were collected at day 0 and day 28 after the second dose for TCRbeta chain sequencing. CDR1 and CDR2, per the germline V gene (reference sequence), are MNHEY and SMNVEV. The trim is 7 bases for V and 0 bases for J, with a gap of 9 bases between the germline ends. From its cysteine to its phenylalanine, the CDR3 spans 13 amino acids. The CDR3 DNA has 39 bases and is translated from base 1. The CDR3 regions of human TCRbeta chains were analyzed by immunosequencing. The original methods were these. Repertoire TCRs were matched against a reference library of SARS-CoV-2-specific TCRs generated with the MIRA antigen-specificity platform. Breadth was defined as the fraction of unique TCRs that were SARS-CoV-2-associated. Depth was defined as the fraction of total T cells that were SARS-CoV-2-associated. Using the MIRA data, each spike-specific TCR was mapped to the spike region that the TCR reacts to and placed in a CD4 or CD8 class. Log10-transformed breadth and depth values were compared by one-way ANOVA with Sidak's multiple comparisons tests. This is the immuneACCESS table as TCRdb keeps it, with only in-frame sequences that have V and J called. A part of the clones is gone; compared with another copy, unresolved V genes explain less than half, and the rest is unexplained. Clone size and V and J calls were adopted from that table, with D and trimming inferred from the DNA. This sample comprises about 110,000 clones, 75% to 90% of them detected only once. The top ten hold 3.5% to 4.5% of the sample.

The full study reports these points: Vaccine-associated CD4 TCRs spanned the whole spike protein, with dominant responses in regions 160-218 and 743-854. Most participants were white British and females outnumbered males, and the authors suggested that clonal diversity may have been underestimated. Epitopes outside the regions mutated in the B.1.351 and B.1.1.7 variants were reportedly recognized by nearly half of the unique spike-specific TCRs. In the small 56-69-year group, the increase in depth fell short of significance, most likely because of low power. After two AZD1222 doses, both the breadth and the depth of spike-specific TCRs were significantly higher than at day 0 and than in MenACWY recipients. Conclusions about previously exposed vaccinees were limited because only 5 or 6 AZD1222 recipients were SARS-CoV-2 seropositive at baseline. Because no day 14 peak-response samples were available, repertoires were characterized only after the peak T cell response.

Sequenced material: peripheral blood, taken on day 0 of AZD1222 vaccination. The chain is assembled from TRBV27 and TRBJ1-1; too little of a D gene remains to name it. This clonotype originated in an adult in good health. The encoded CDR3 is CASTKDLNTEAFF. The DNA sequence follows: TGTGCCAGCACTAAGGATTTGAACACTGAAGCTTTCTTT.